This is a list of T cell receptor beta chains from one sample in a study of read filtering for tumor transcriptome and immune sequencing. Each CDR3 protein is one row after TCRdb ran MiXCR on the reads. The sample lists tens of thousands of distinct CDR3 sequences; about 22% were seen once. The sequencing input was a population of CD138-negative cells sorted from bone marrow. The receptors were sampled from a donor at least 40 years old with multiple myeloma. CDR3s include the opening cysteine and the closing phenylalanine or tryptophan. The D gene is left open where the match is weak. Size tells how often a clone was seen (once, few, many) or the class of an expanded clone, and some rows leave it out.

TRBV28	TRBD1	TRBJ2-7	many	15	CASSFSGTGFPEQYF	TGTGCCAGCAGTTTCTCCGGGACAGGGTTCCCAGAGCAGTACTTC
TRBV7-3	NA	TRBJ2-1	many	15	CASSRGAGEYNERFF	TGTGCCAGCAGCCGGGGGGCGGGGGAGTACAATGAGCGGTTCTTC
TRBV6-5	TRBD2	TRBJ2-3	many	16	CASSGTSGGYTDTQYF	TGTGCCAGCAGTGGGACTAGCGGGGGCTACACAGATACGCAGTATTTT
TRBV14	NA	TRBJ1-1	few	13	CASSPTQNTEAFF	TGTGCCAGCAGCCCAACGCAGAACACTGAAGCTTTCTTT
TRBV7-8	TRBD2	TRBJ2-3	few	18	CASSLVLAGGQNTDTQYF	TGTGCCAGCAGCTTAGTTCTAGCGGGGGGGCAAAACACAGATACGCAGTATTTT
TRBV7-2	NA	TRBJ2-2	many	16	CASSLIGQPSTGELFF	TGTGCCAGCAGCTTAATCGGACAGCCTTCGACCGGGGAGCTGTTTTTT
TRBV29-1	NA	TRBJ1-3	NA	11	CSVDRGNTICF	TGCAGCGTTGATCGGGGAAACACCATATGTTTT
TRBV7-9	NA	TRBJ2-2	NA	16	CASSSRRDFNTGELSF	TGTGCCAGCAGCTCTAGGCGGGACTTCAACACCGGGGAGCTGTCTTTT
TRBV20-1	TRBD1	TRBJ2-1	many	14	CSAEDRGTYNEQFF	TGCAGTGCCGAAGACAGGGGCACCTACAATGAGCAGTTCTTC
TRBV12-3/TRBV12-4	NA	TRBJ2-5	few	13	CASSRTYQETQYF	TGTGCCAGCAGTCGGACTTACCAAGAGACCCAGTACTTC
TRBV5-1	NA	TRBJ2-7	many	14	CASSLDREGREQYF	TGCGCCAGCAGCTTGGATAGGGAAGGAAGGGAGCAGTACTTC
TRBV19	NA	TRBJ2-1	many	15	CASSIRGGVNNEQFF	TGTGCCAGTAGTATACGCGGGGGCGTTAACAATGAGCAGTTCTTC
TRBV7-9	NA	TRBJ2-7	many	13	CASSFDWAYEQYF	TGTGCCAGCAGCTTTGATTGGGCCTACGAGCAGTACTTC
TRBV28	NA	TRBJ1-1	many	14	CASSLALKNTEAFF	TGTGCCAGCAGTTTAGCCTTAAAGAACACTGAAGCTTTCTTT
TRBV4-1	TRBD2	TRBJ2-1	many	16	CASSQSAGGIYNEQFF	TGCGCCAGCAGCCAATCGGCGGGGGGGATCTACAATGAGCAGTTCTTC
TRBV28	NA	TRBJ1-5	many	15	CASSLWGKGNQPQHF	TGTGCCAGCAGTTTATGGGGTAAAGGCAATCAGCCCCAGCATTTT
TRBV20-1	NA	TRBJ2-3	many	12	CSATGTTDTQYF	TGCAGTGCTACCGGGACCACAGATACGCAGTATTTT
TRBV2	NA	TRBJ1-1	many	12	CASSGEGPEAFF	TGTGCCAGCAGTGGGGAGGGACCTGAAGCTTTCTTT
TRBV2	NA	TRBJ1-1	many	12	CASVDSNTEAFF	TGTGCCAGCGTAGACAGTAACACTGAAGCTTTCTTT
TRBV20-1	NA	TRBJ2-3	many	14	CSARDGVPPDTQYF	TGCAGTGCTAGAGATGGGGTACCGCCAGATACGCAGTATTTT
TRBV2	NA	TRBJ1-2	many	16	CASSERDNKEGYGYTF	TGTGCCAGCAGTGAACGAGACAACAAAGAGGGCTATGGCTACACCTTC
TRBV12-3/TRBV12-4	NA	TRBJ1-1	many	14	CASSSSGPNTEAFF	NA
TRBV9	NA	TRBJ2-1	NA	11	CASSSNNGQFF	TGTGCCAGCAGCTCCAATAATGGGCAGTTCTTC
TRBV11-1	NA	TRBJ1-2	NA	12	CASSSQGLGYTF	TGTGCCAGCAGCTCCCAGGGGCTTGGCTACACCTTC
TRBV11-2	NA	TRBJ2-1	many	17	CASSLERILGSYNEQFF	TGTGCCAGCAGCTTAGAGCGGATATTAGGGTCCTACAATGAGCAGTTCTTC
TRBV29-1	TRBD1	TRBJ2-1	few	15	CGVVGTGVGVGEQFF	TGCGGCGTTGTTGGGACAGGGGTGGGGGTGGGTGAGCAGTTCTTC
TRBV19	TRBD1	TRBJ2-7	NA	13	CASSRQGLAEQYF	TGTGCCAGTAGTAGACAGGGGTTGGCCGAGCAGTACTTC
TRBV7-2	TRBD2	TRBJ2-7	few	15	CASSLAGGAFYEQYF	TGTGCCAGCAGCTTAGCCGGGGGGGCCTTTTACGAGCAGTACTTC
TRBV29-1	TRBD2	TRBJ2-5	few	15	CSVSPARGGQETQYF	TGCAGCGTGAGCCCCGCGCGGGGGGGCCAAGAGACCCAGTACTTC
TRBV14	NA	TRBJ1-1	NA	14	CASSQAPPNTEAFF	TGTGCCAGCAGCCAAGCGCCTCCCAACACTGAAGCTTTCTTT
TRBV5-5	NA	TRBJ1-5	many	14	CASSLIGGDQPQHF	TGCGCCAGCAGCTTGATCGGGGGTGATCAGCCCCAGCATTTT